This T cell receptor (beta chain) was captured in a study of blood T cell repertoires in COVID-19 (TCRdb year 2020). Context from the whole study: Collaborator samples came from the United States, Italy and Spain and covered acute and convalescent phases of COVID-19. The prospective study material was composed of cDNA or gDNA derived from T cells, B-cell-depleted T cells, or PBMCs. Deeply sampled blood TCRbeta repertoires from subjects exposed to, actively infected with, or recovered from COVID-19 were included in the dataset. A freely available public database, intended as a resource for researchers studying the immune response to SARS-CoV-2, is where the repertoires were released. Samples were obtained from the ongoing ImmuneRACE study (first 160 participants) and from 1,254 subjects provided by 6 global collaborators. The sample metadata nearly always contained a de-identified subject ID, COVID-19 status, age in years and sex. Where available, HLA class I and class II types were taken from metadata supplied by the sample provider and were not determined by assay-based typing.

Measured from the cysteine to the phenylalanine, the CDR3 is 15 residues long. CDR3 DNA is the only sequence kept; it has 45 bases, read in frame from the first base. V lost 8 bases and J lost 6 bases; the stretch between them is 20 bases long. Per the germline V gene, SNHLY is the CDR1 and FYNNEI is the CDR2. Whole blood was collected in K2EDTA tubes by collaborating institutions according to the institutions' own protocols. For TCRbeta analysis, collaborators shipped samples as frozen whole blood, isolated PBMCs, or DNA extracted from either of those sample types. TCRbeta CDR3 regions were amplified from genomic DNA by means of the immunoSEQ Assay, a bias-controlled multiplex PCR. Per the source publication's procedure: The number of nucleated cells in each sample was estimated from the amplification of reference gene primers within the assay. Sequence reads were collapsed and filtered to measure the absolute abundance of every unique TCRbeta CDR3 rearrangement. For each sample, productive Simpson clonality was calculated by taking the square root of Simpson's diversity index across productive rearrangements. TCRdb holds this immuneACCESS table with in-frame rearrangements only. Some clones are missing; in checked studies, unresolved V genes explain under half, and the rest has no known cause. Clone size and V and J calls were adopted from that table, with D and trimming inferred from the DNA. In all, the sample holds tens of thousands of clones, and 65% to 90% of those were seen once. The ten biggest clones cover 16% of the sample.

Note on this clone: The antigen this receptor binds is unknown. No base quality values were provided; no much bigger clone lies one nucleotide off.

Summary of the overall study and its limitations: Clinical and demographic metadata were provided uncurated, with the amount varying by source and participant.

The V and J segments used are TRBV2 and TRBJ2-1, with a weak D call of TRBD1 (6 bases match). Sequenced sample: peripheral blood. This receptor was taken from a woman of 80 years or more with active or convalescent COVID-19. The CDR3 here reads CASLGAAGVGNEQFF. The bases are TGTGCCAGCCTGGGGGCGGCTGGTGTTGGCAATGAGCAGTTCTTC.